Below are 10 T cell receptor beta chains sequenced from a single sample in a study of OX40 agonist ivuxolimab in advanced cancers. TCRdb's copy holds only in-frame clones and misses some; the assay was immunoSEQ multiplex PCR. The sample records around 58,000 clones, over 80% being singletons. The sample consisted of CD4+ or CD8+ T cells sorted from blood, taken in a trial of the OX40 agonist ivuxolimab. Receptors originate from an adult with an advanced solid tumor such as melanoma, head and neck, liver or kidney cancer.

V and J are TRBV19 and TRBJ2-1; TRBD2 agrees at 8 bases. Germline-derived CDR1 and CDR2 are LNHDA and SQIVND (reference sequence). V trimming: 5 bases; J trimming: 6 bases; junction bases outside the gene matches: 12. This CDR3 has 16 amino acids. CDR3 protein: CASSSIAGPVSNEQFF. In DNA, the CDR3 is TGTGCCAGTAGTTCGATAGCGGGGCCTGTCTCCAATGAGCAGTTCTTC.

In DNA form, the CDR3 reads TGTGCCAGCAGCTTACGGCCCCGGTGGGGCTACACCTTC. It translates to CASSLRPRWGYTF. This chain links TRBV11-1 with TRBJ1-2, with D uncertain. The V end lost 2 bases, the J end lost 8 bases, and 12 bases lay between the germline ends. The CDR3 spans 13 residues. Germline-derived CDR1 and CDR2 are SGHAT and FQDESV (reference sequence).

The chain combines TRBV30 with TRBJ1-3, with D uncertain. Germline V gene lookup returns CDR1 GTSNPN and CDR2 SVGIG (reference sequence). Trimming shortened V by 0 bases and J by 4 bases, and 7 bases separated the two germline ends. The length of the CDR3 is 13 residues. CDR3 region: CAWSVSLGNTIYF. The CDR3 region has the DNA TGTGCCTGGAGTGTAAGTCTCGGAAACACCATATATTTT.

This clone was seen a few times. This rearrangement joins TRBV2 to TRBJ2-7, with 10 bases identical to TRBD1. The CDR3 has 16 amino acids. J was trimmed by 4 bases and V by 7 bases; bases with no gene match: 13. The germline CDR1 and CDR2 sequences are SNHLY and FYNNEI. The CDR3 reads CASKPGQGMSFYEQYF. The CDR3 DNA follows: TGTGCCAGCAAACCGGGACAGGGGATGTCCTTTTACGAGCAGTACTTC. The full variable domain, its missing parts supplied by reference TRBV2 and TRBJ2-7, is EPEVTQTPSHQVTQMGQEVILRCVPISNHLYFYWYRQILGQKVEFLVSFYNNEISEKSEIFDDQFSVERPDGSNFTLKIRSTKLEDSAMYFCASKPGQGMSFYEQYFGPGTRLTVT.

The J gene is TRBJ2-7, the V gene TRBV30; 11 bases line up with TRBD2. Per the germline V gene, CDR1 is GTSNPN and CDR2 is SVGIG (reference sequence). After removal of 8 bases from V and 1 base from J, the junction contained 19 bases not matched to a gene. CDR3 length: 18 amino acids. The CDR3 protein is CAGSRGLAGGLFSYEQYF. The CDR3 coding sequence is TGTGCCGGATCCAGAGGGCTAGCGGGAGGACTTTTTTCCTACGAGCAGTACTTC. The entire variable domain, with the rest obtained from reference TRBV30 and TRBJ2-7, is as follows: SQTIHQWPATLVQPVGSPLSLECTVEGTSNPNLYWYRQAAGRGLQLLFYSVGIGQISSEVPQNLSASRPQDRQFILSSKKLLLSDSGFYLCAGSRGLAGGLFSYEQYFGPGTRLTVT.

The gene calls are TRBV18 and TRBJ2-5; possibly TRBD1 or TRBD2 for D (5 bases each). The V gene lost 1 base and the J gene lost 5 bases, with 8 bases spanning the gap. Germline CDR1 is KGHSH and CDR2 is LQKENI. The CDR3 has 13 amino acids. CDR3 coding DNA: TGTGCCAGCTCACCACTGGGACGGGAGACCCAGTACTTC. It codes for CASSPLGRETQYF.

The chain links TRBV18 to TRBJ1-3; D is uncertain. This CDR3 comprises 17 residues. Germline-derived CDR1 and CDR2 are KGHSH and LQKENI. Deletions cut 0 bases from V and 0 bases from J, with 12 bases between. In DNA, the CDR3 is TGTGCCAGCTCACCACCGTTCGGGGTCGGCTCTGGAAACACCATATATTTT. This encodes CASSPPFGVGSGNTIYF. Complete variable domain (other parts from reference TRBV18 and TRBJ1-3): NAGVMQNPRHLVRRRGQEARLRCSPMKGHSHVYWYRQLPEEGLKFMVYLQKENIIDESGMPKERFSAEFPKEGPSILRIQQVVRGDSAAYFCASSPPFGVGSGNTIYFGEGSWLTVV.

The V call is TRBV9, the J call TRBJ2-1; 7 nucleotides agree with TRBD1. J gave up 3 bases and V 0 bases, and 3 bases lay outside the gene matches. The CDR3 sequence is 15 residues long. CDR1 is SGDLS, CDR2 YYNGEE, per germline. CDR3 sequence (DNA): TGTGCCAGCAGCGTAGGAGGGGGCGGCTACAATGAGCAGTTCTTC. Amino acid sequence: CASSVGGGGYNEQFF.

The rearrangement uses TRBV4-1 and TRBJ2-3; a weak D match, TRBD1 (6 bases). Germline V CDR1 and CDR2: MGHRA, YSYEKL. The CDR3 runs to 18 residues. V was cut by 0 bases and J by 0 bases, with 16 bases left in between. The DNA of the CDR3 is TGCGCCAGCAGCCAAGAGACCCAGGGGCGCCCTAGCACAGATACGCAGTATTTT. Encoded protein: CASSQETQGRPSTDTQYF.

The rearrangement links TRBV11-1 to TRBJ2-5; perhaps D is TRBD1 or TRBD2 (5 bases each). V lost 5 bases and J lost 5, with 18 bases in between. The CDR3 loop spans 15 amino acids. Germline loops: CDR1 SGHAT, CDR2 FQDESV (reference sequence). As DNA, the CDR3 is TGTGCCAGCAGCGGACCGGGACGGGCCGGGGAGACCCAGTACTTC. This encodes CASSGPGRAGETQYF.